This entry lists 24 T cell receptor beta chains sequenced from one sample in a study of CD8 T cells in Susac syndrome. Random hexamers were used to reverse transcribe roughly 0.5 to 1 ug of RNA. Using its own MiXCR run on the immunoSEQ multiplex PCR reads, TCRdb lists one record per CDR3 protein. The sample consists of almost 450,000 distinct CDR3 sequences, about 85% of them appearing once. Sequenced material: CD8+ T cells from PBMCs. Receptor source: a human donor with multiple sclerosis.

This chain links TRBV11-2 with TRBJ2-5; tentatively, D is TRBD1 (6 bases). V shed 4 bases and J shed 5 bases, with 17 bases lying between them. The CDR3 is made up of 15 amino acids. Germline V gene lookup returns CDR1 SGHAT and CDR2 FQNNGV. The CDR3 here is CASSYTSTGYETQYF. In nucleotides, the CDR3 is TGTGCCAGCAGCTACACTTCGACAGGCTACGAGACCCAGTACTTC.

V usage is TRBV6-1 and J usage is TRBJ2-1; 13 nucleotides line up with TRBD2. Germline CDR1 is MNHNS and CDR2 is SASEGT. The CDR3 runs 18 residues. V lost 6 bases, J lost 1 base, and 9 bases stayed unmatched. The CDR3 loop is CASSPELAGGPSYNEQFF. The CDR3 nucleotides are TGTGCCAGCAGCCCCGAACTAGCGGGAGGGCCATCCTACAATGAGCAGTTCTTC.

V is TRBV4-1 and J is TRBJ2-6; tentative D call: TRBD2 (6 bases). Germline assignment: CDR1 MGHRA and CDR2 YSYEKL. The CDR3 is 16 amino acids. Trimming removed 0 bases at V and 3 bases at J, with 9 bases between. CDR3 nucleotide sequence: TGCGCCAGCAGCCAAGATCGGGGGAATGGGGCCAACGTCCTGACTTTC. This encodes CASSQDRGNGANVLTF.

The genes are TRBV6-5 and TRBJ2-3, with 8 bases lining up with TRBD1. V was pared by 2 bases and J by 0 bases, with 1 base of the junction left unmatched. Germline CDR1 reads MNHEY; CDR2 reads SVGAGI. CDR3 length: 15 amino acids. CDR3 region: CASSYGTGSTDTQYF. The CDR3 DNA reads TGTGCCAGCAGTTACGGGACAGGTAGCACAGATACGCAGTATTTT.

The V call is TRBV6-5, the J call TRBJ1-1; weak D call: TRBD1 (5 bases). This CDR3 region has 18 residues. Germline CDR1 is MNHEY and CDR2 is SVGAGI. Trimming removed 1 base from V and 0 bases from J, with 18 bases in between. The CDR3 DNA is TGTGCCAGCAGTTACTTTAGTGGAAACGCGGGGGTGAACACTGAAGCTTTCTTT. The encoded protein is CASSYFSGNAGVNTEAFF.

This chain joins TRBV25-1 and TRBJ2-3, with 7 bases that match TRBD2. The CDR3 totals 17 residues. Germline values: CDR1 MGHDK, CDR2 SYGVNS. The V and J ends lost 0 bases and 6 bases, in that order; junction bases with no gene match: 12. The DNA of the CDR3 is TGTGCCAGCAGTGAATATTCCCCGGGGGGAGTGTCGGATACGCAGTATTTT. Protein sequence: CASSEYSPGGVSDTQYF.

The rearrangement joins TRBV30 to TRBJ2-1, with a possible D match to TRBD2 (6 bases). Germline CDR1 reads GTSNPN; CDR2 reads SVGIG (reference sequence). This CDR3 contains 14 residues. Trimming removed 3 bases at V and 0 bases at J, with 9 bases between. CDR3 nucleotides: TGTGCCTGGAGGGGAGCGGGCTCCTACAATGAGCAGTTCTTC. Translating gives CAWRGAGSYNEQFF.

The chain joins TRBV29-1 to TRBJ2-1, with 8 positions matching TRBD2. J was trimmed by 6 bases and V by 4 bases; bases with no gene match: 8. This CDR3 comprises 14 residues. CDR1 is SQVTM, CDR2 ANQGSEA, per germline. The CDR3 loop is CSVGASGWANEQFF. The CDR3 DNA reads TGCAGCGTTGGCGCTAGCGGGTGGGCCAATGAGCAGTTCTTC.

The rearrangement links TRBV29-1 to TRBJ1-1; D may be TRBD1 (6 bases). Germline values: CDR1 SQVTM, CDR2 ANQGSEA. Trimming cost V 0 bases and J 11 bases, with 25 bases left between them. This CDR3 region has 16 residues. CDR3 nucleotides: TGCAGCGTTGAAGATCTTGGGGGGCTCGGCCTGGTGGGGGCTTTCTTT. Translation gives CSVEDLGGLGLVGAFF.

In nucleotides, the CDR3 is TGTGCCAGCAGTCCCCGGGAAGGGTGGGGAACAGATACGCAGTATTTT. Translating gives CASSPREGWGTDTQYF. The chain joins TRBV6-1 to TRBJ2-3; a possible D gene is TRBD2 (5 bases). The CDR3 runs 16 residues. The V gene's germline CDR1 is MNHNS and CDR2 SASEGT. Trimming shortened V by 5 bases and J by 3 bases, and 18 bases separated the two germline ends.

The chain employs TRBV9 and TRBJ2-2; 10 positions agree with TRBD2. Germline CDR1 reads SGDLS; CDR2 reads YYNGEE. V was pared by 3 bases and J by 2 bases, with 4 bases of the junction left unmatched. The CDR3 spans 16 residues. CDR3: CASSGGTSVNTGELFF. The CDR3 nucleotides read TGTGCCAGCAGCGGAGGGACTAGCGTCAACACCGGGGAGCTGTTTTTT.

The rearrangement joins TRBV7-9 to TRBJ1-6; TRBD1 matches 7 bases. This CDR3 contains 14 residues. V gave up 8 bases and J gave up 8 bases; unmatched junction bases: 9. CDR1 and CDR2 from the germline V gene are SEHNR and FQNEAQ (reference sequence). CDR3: CASAGDSRHSPLHF. In DNA, the CDR3 is TGTGCCAGCGCCGGGGACAGTCGGCATTCACCCCTCCACTTT.

V and J are TRBV3-1 and TRBJ1-1, with a tentative D call TRBD1 (5 bases). Germline CDR1 reads LGHDT; CDR2 reads YNNKEL (reference sequence). V dropped 1 base and J dropped 0 bases, with 9 bases sitting between them. CDR3 length equals 15 residues. The chain's CDR3 is CASSQGGGMNTEAFF. DNA for the CDR3: TGTGCCAGCAGCCAAGGGGGCGGAATGAACACTGAAGCTTTCTTT.

This clonotype was seen just once. The chain employs TRBV15 and TRBJ2-7; 7 nucleotides align to TRBD1. The V segment lost 1 base and the J segment 5 bases; nucleotides outside the gene matches: 5. The CDR3 covers 14 residues. Per germline, CDR1 LNHNV and CDR2 YYDKDF (reference sequence). The chain's CDR3 is CATSRVETGNEQYF. The CDR3 nucleotides read TGTGCCACCAGCAGAGTCGAGACAGGGAACGAGCAGTACTTC.

V is TRBV19 and J is TRBJ1-1, with a weak D call TRBD1 (5 bases). This CDR3 is built from 15 residues. Germline CDR1 and CDR2: LNHDA and SQIVND (reference sequence). The ends were cut back, 5 bases at V and 2 bases at J, with 15 bases in the middle. The CDR3 nucleotides read TGTGCCAGTAGTTTATGGGACGGCTCTAACACTGAAGCTTTCTTT. Its protein is CASSLWDGSNTEAFF. Drawing the rest from reference TRBV19 and TRBJ1-1, the complete variable domain is DGGITQSPKYLFRKEGQNVTLSCEQNLNHDAMYWYRQDPGQGLRLIYYSQIVNDFQKGDIAEGYSVSREKKESFPLTVTSAQKNPTAFYLCASSLWDGSNTEAFFGQGTRLTVV.

This chain joins TRBV7-9 and TRBJ2-1; D is possibly TRBD1 (5 bases). Germline CDR1 SEHNR, CDR2 FQNEAQ (reference sequence). The CDR3 covers 14 residues. The ends were cut back, 4 bases at V and 3 bases at J, with 10 bases in the middle. This chain's CDR3 is CASSSTAYYNEQFF. For the CDR3, the DNA is TGTGCCAGCAGCTCGACAGCTTACTACAATGAGCAGTTCTTC.

The V and J genes are TRBV20-1 and TRBJ2-3; unclear D gene. Per germline, CDR1 DFQATT and CDR2 SNEGSKA (reference sequence). The V end lost 1 base, the J end lost 9 bases, and 26 bases lay between the germline ends. This CDR3 contains 17 residues. This CDR3 is CSARVDLDILAQPTQYF. CDR3 bases: TGCAGTGCTAGAGTGGATCTAGATATATTAGCACAGCCCACGCAGTATTTT.

V usage is TRBV5-1 and J usage is TRBJ2-1; TRBD1 matches 10 bases. This CDR3 spans 15 amino acids. The V gene's germline CDR1 is SGHRS and CDR2 YFSETQ. Unmatched junction bases numbered 11, after V lost 4 bases and J lost 10 bases. The CDR3 is CASSHGTGEAGEQFF. Here the CDR3 DNA reads TGCGCCAGCAGCCACGGGACAGGGGAGGCGGGCGAGCAGTTCTTC.

The chain is built from TRBV4-1 and TRBJ2-1, with D hard to call. V was cut by 1 base and J by 9 bases, with 7 bases left in between. In germline, CDR1 is MGHRA, CDR2 YSYEKL. The length of the CDR3 is 12 residues. In nucleotides, the CDR3 is TGCGCCAGCAGCCAAGTGCGTGGTGAGCAGTTCTTC. It translates to CASSQVRGEQFF.

The chain combines TRBV2 with TRBJ1-1; a possible D gene is TRBD1 (6 bases). This CDR3 has 16 residues. Germline loops: CDR1 SNHLY, CDR2 FYNNEI. Trimming removed 3 bases from V and 4 bases from J, with 18 bases in between. CDR3 sequence: CASSEPGDLRGTEAFF. For the CDR3, the DNA is TGTGCCAGCAGTGAGCCCGGGGACCTCAGGGGCACTGAAGCTTTCTTT.

The chain uses TRBV4-1 and TRBJ2-3; D is uncertain. Trimming removed 0 bases at V and 2 bases at J, with 9 bases between. Germline CDR1 is MGHRA and CDR2 is YSYEKL. This CDR3 region has 15 residues. CDR3 region: CASSQEHINTDTQYF. As DNA, the CDR3 is TGCGCCAGCAGCCAAGAGCACATTAACACAGATACGCAGTATTTT.

This clonotype was detected once. DNA for the CDR3: TGTGCCAGCAAACAGGGAATCACTGAAGCTTTCTTT. It encodes CASKQGITEAFF. The V and J genes are TRBV6-1 and TRBJ1-1, with D possibly matching TRBD1 (6 bases). CDR1 and CDR2 from the germline V gene are MNHNS and SASEGT. The CDR3 loop spans 12 amino acids. V was trimmed by 7 bases and J by 4 bases, leaving 10 bases between them.

The rearrangement uses TRBV19 and TRBJ1-1; D remains ambiguous. This CDR3 has 14 residues. The V gene lost 3 bases and the J gene lost 6 bases, with 14 bases spanning the gap. Germline loops: CDR1 LNHDA, CDR2 SQIVND (reference sequence). The CDR3 region has the DNA TGTGCCAGTAGTATCCCCACCTCCGGGTCTGAAGCTTTCTTT. This gives the protein CASSIPTSGSEAFF.

The V and J genes are TRBV6-5 and TRBJ1-5; tentatively, D is TRBD1 (5 bases). The CDR3 contains 15 residues. The germline CDR1 and CDR2 sequences are MNHEY and SVGAGI. V shed 7 bases and J shed 2 bases, with 15 bases lying between them. CDR3 nucleotide sequence: TGTGCCAGCAAAGGTCTCGGGGGAGGCAATCAGCCCCAGCATTTT. Its translation: CASKGLGGGNQPQHF.